This TCR beta chain stems from a study of blood T cell repertoires in COVID-19. Recruitment covered about two dozen US areas and drew participants whose ages spanned about 18 to 95 years. Participants' reported clinical history set cohort assignment. In Cohort 3, a recovered donor had either two negative PCRs, clearance, or symptom resolution. This table comes from immunoSEQ multiplex PCR, and its TCRdb copy is limited to in-frame clones, with some not included. The sample has over 150,000 clones, 80% to 90% seen once. V was shortened by 6 bases and J by 13 bases, with 15 bases between the two germline ends. The V gene's germline CDR1 is KGHDR and CDR2 SFDVKD. There are 12 residues in the CDR3.

Sample: PBMCs or T cells enriched from blood (not recorded which). The origin of this receptor is a man aged 45-65 years who had recovered from COVID-19. The rearrangement joins TRBV24-1 to TRBJ2-1, with TRBD1 as a possible D gene (5 bases). CDR3 sequence (DNA): TGTGCCACCAGTAACAGGCCTGGTATCCAGTTCTTC. It is translated as CATSNRPGIQFF.